This paragraph covers one TCR beta chain sequence. The sample originates from a study of blood T cell repertoires in COVID-19. Study summary: PBMCs, B-cell-depleted T cells, or T cells provided the cDNA or gDNA that made up the material.

CDR1 is LNHDA and CDR2 is SQIVND in the germline V gene (reference sequence). Trimming shortened V by 0 bases and J by 12 bases, and 21 bases separated the two germline ends. This CDR3 is built from 16 residues. As handled by the study authors: Cell counts per sample came from amplifying reference gene primers. This table comes from immunoSEQ multiplex PCR, and its TCRdb copy is limited to in-frame clones, with some not included. The V and J calls and the clone size are those of that table, but D and trimming were determined from the DNA. The data hold about 54,000 clones, with 70% to 90% observed a single time.

The chain recombines TRBV19 with TRBJ2-1, with a possible D match to TRBD1 (5 bases). This clonotype originated in a man aged 35 to 55 with active COVID-19. Sequenced material: peripheral blood. The CDR3 is CASSIDETAIARAQFF. The CDR3 DNA reads as TGTGCCAGTAGTATAGATGAGACAGCGATCGCACGGGCGCAGTTCTTC.